Listed here are 29 T cell receptor beta chains from one sample, sequenced in a study of T cells in Graves' hyperthyroidism and ophthalmopathy. The source material, RNA transcripts, was used to amplify TCR beta CDR3 regions. The HTBI set primed first-round TCR CDR3 RT-PCR. TCRdb re-analysed the multiplex PCR reads in MiXCR, keeping a single row per CDR3 protein. The profile covers some 760,000 distinct CDR3 sequences, with 13% to 15% appearing a single time and roughly 10% taken by the ten largest. Sequencing was carried out using blood. These receptors came from a woman aged 18 to 35 with Graves' hyperthyroidism.

The chain employs TRBV29-1 and TRBJ2-7, with 7 bases matching TRBD2. CDR1 is SQVTM and CDR2 is ANQGSEA in the germline V gene. This CDR3 is built from 13 residues. With V trimmed by 6 bases and J by 2 bases, 7 bases remained unmatched. The CDR3 region is CSVTGTTTYEQYF. The CDR3 DNA reads as TGCAGCGTCACCGGGACTACCACCTACGAGCAGTACTTC.

The V gene is TRBV4-1, the J gene TRBJ2-1, with 13 positions matching TRBD2. Unmatched junction bases numbered 9, after V lost 3 bases and J lost 4 bases. The CDR3 length is 18 residues. CDR1 is MGHRA and CDR2 is YSYEKL in the germline V gene. CDR3 coding DNA: TGCGCCAGCAGCCAGAGACTAGCGGGGGGCTCTGCGTACAATGAGCAGTTCTTC. It is translated as CASSQRLAGGSAYNEQFF.

The sample holds many counts of this clonotype. The V call is TRBV27, the J call TRBJ1-4, with D hard to call. The CDR3 consists of 16 residues. Trimming removed 8 bases at V and 0 bases at J, with 16 bases between. Germline V lookup: CDR1 MNHEY, CDR2 SMNVEV (reference sequence). CDR3 sequence: CASRPTTFSTNEKLFF. CDR3 bases: TGTGCCAGCCGGCCGACGACATTTTCAACTAATGAAAAACTGTTTTTT.

In its sample, this clonotype was seen many times. The rearrangement joins TRBV5-5 to TRBJ2-7, with D possibly TRBD1 on 5 matching bases. The CDR3 contains 15 residues. The germline V gene encodes CDR1 SGHKS and CDR2 YYEKEE (reference sequence). Trimming shortened V by 0 bases and J by 6 bases, and 16 bases separated the two germline ends. CDR3 loop: CASSLEGAPPGEQYF. The CDR3 DNA sequence: TGTGCCAGCAGCTTGGAAGGGGCACCACCTGGCGAGCAGTACTTC.

This clonotype was seen ten or more times. The chain employs TRBV5-1 and TRBJ1-1; D is perhaps TRBD1 (5 bases). The germline V and J ends were trimmed by 3 bases and 4 bases, with 7 bases remaining between them. The CDR3 runs to 12 residues. Germline V CDR1 and CDR2: SGHRS, YFSETQ. The CDR3, as DNA: TGCGCCAGCAGCTGGCAGGGCACTGAAGCTTTCTTT. It yields the protein CASSWQGTEAFF. Combining the CDR3 with reference TRBV5-1 and TRBJ1-1 gives the whole variable domain KAGVTQTPRYLIKTRGQQVTLSCSPISGHRSVSWYQQTPGQGLQFLFEYFSETQRNKGNFPGRFSGRQFSNSRSEMNVSTLELGDSALYLCASSWQGTEAFFGQGTRLTVV.

This clonotype was detected a few times. The rearrangement uses TRBV30 and TRBJ1-4; D is perhaps TRBD1 (6 bases). The CDR3 has 16 residues. V lost 1 base to trimming and J lost 4 bases, with 16 bases between them. The germline CDR1 and CDR2 sequences are GTSNPN and SVGIG (reference sequence). CDR3 coding DNA: TGTGCCTGGAGTGCCGGGCGGCAGGGGCTTAATGAAAAACTGTTTTTT. This gives the protein CAWSAGRQGLNEKLFF.

This clonotype has at least ten counts. V is TRBV7-2 and J is TRBJ1-6, with 10 bases identical to TRBD1. This CDR3 comprises 14 residues. Germline-derived CDR1 and CDR2 are SGHTA and FQGNSA. V shed 5 bases and J 8 bases; nucleotides not matched to a gene: 3. CDR3 bases: TGTGCCAGCAGCCTGACAGGGGGCGATTCACCCCTCCACTTT. Its translation: CASSLTGGDSPLHF.

This chain joins TRBV25-1 and TRBJ1-3, with D unresolved. This CDR3 has 18 residues. From germline, CDR1 is MGHDK and CDR2 SYGVNS. Trimming left V 5 bases short and J 1 base short, with 21 bases between. DNA for the CDR3: TGTGCCAGCAGTCCGCGGGCGGCATACTTGCAATCTGGAAACACCATATATTTT. Residues: CASSPRAAYLQSGNTIYF.

This clonotype was found once. This chain joins TRBV20-1 and TRBJ2-2; 9 bases line up with TRBD2. V lost 6 bases and J lost 6; bases outside the gene matches: 8. Germline V CDR1 and CDR2: DFQATT, SNEGSKA (reference sequence). This CDR3 is built from 14 residues. CDR3 region: CSAPLAGLAGELFF. DNA for the CDR3: TGCAGTGCCCCCCTAGCGGGACTAGCCGGGGAGCTGTTTTTT.

This clonotype was picked up many times. The rearrangement joins TRBV27 to TRBJ2-2; the D gene is possibly TRBD2 (5 bases). CDR3 length: 14 residues. Germline V gives CDR1 MNHEY, CDR2 SMNVEV (reference sequence). Trimming shortened V by 11 bases and J by 7 bases, and 20 bases separated the two germline ends. The DNA of the CDR3 is TGTGCCTCCCAATCCACGCTAGGAGGCGGGGAGCTGTTTTTT. Protein: CASQSTLGGGELFF.

About this clonotype itself: Being one base from a much bigger clone, this may be a read error. The chain carries TRBV10-3 and TRBJ2-5; 7 bases map to TRBD1. Germline values: CDR1 ENHRY, CDR2 SYGVKD. CDR3 length: 14 residues. CDR3: CVISESGQQETQYF. The CDR3 region has the DNA TGTGTCATCAGTGAGTCGGGACAGCAAGAGACCCAGTACTTC.

This clonotype has at least ten counts. The rearrangement uses TRBV7-3 and TRBJ2-1; weak D call: TRBD2 (6 bases). V was clipped by 1 base and J by 6 bases, with 16 bases between them. CDR3 length: 16 residues. Germline lookup yields CDR1 SGHTA and CDR2 FQGTGA. The DNA for the CDR3 is TGTGCCAGCAGCTTAATGGGGGGTAGTCAGGGCAATGAGCAGTTCTTC. Translated: CASSLMGGSQGNEQFF. The full variable domain, rest sourced from reference TRBV7-3 and TRBJ2-1, is GAGVSQTPSNKVTEKGKYVELRCDPISGHTALYWYRQSLGQGPEFLIYFQGTGAADDSGLPNDRFFAVRPEGSVSTLKIQRTERGDSAVYLCASSLMGGSQGNEQFFGPGTRLTVL.

The V and J genes are TRBV30 and TRBJ2-1; D is uncertain. Germline CDR1 reads GTSNPN; CDR2 reads SVGIG (reference sequence). Trimming cost V 8 bases and J 9 bases, with 17 bases left between them. There are 12 residues in the CDR3. CDR3 region: CAHLGGWGEQFF. CDR3 in DNA: TGTGCCCATCTCGGTGGTTGGGGTGAGCAGTTCTTC. The whole variable domain, remainder taken from reference TRBV30 and TRBJ2-1, is SQTIHQWPATLVQPVGSPLSLECTVEGTSNPNLYWYRQAAGRGLQLLFYSVGIGQISSEVPQNLSASRPQDRQFILSSKKLLLSDSGFYLCAHLGGWGEQFFGPGTRLTVL.

This clonotype was seen repeatedly, ten times or more. DNA for the CDR3: TGTGCCAGCAGTTACGGGAGGTGGGGGGCAGATACGCAGTATTTT. Translating it yields CASSYGRWGADTQYF. The rearrangement links TRBV6-1 to TRBJ2-3; 7 nucleotides match TRBD2. V lost 5 bases, J lost 4 bases, and 9 bases stayed unmatched. Per germline, CDR1 MNHNS and CDR2 SASEGT. This CDR3 comprises 15 residues.

This clonotype occurred many times. The chain combines TRBV19 with TRBJ2-7; no definite D call. The V and J ends lost 5 bases and 7 bases respectively, with 24 bases between them. The V gene's germline CDR1 is LNHDA and CDR2 SQIVND (reference sequence). The CDR3 contains 16 residues. The CDR3 sequence: CASSGAGTAKLGEQYF. For the CDR3, the DNA is TGTGCCAGTAGTGGCGCCGGTACGGCGAAGCTGGGGGAGCAGTACTTC.

The chain employs TRBV29-1 and TRBJ1-1; D is undetermined. The CDR3 covers 13 residues. Germline lookup yields CDR1 SQVTM and CDR2 ANQGSEA. V was pared by 2 bases and J by 0 bases, with 7 bases between. CDR3 in amino acids: CSVERQLNTEAFF. In nucleotides, the CDR3 is TGCAGCGTTGAACGGCAGTTGAACACTGAAGCTTTCTTT.

In this sample, this clonotype turned up a few times. The junction shows a germline mismatch at one end, possibly a read error. The V call is TRBV6-5, the J call TRBJ1-1; D perhaps matches TRBD1 (5 bases). The germline V gene encodes CDR1 MNHEY and CDR2 SVGAGI. CDR3 size: 16 residues. This CDR3 is CASTYWGLLSNTEAFF. CDR3 in DNA: TGTGCCAGCACTTACTGGGGCCTACTATCGAACACTGAAGCTTTCTTT.

This clonotype has a count of ten or more. The rearrangement links TRBV30 to TRBJ1-2; D is undetermined. CDR1 is GTSNPN, CDR2 SVGIG, per germline (reference sequence). CDR3 size: 14 residues. V lost 1 base to trimming and J lost 5 bases, with 14 bases between them. The CDR3 coding sequence is TGTGCCTGGAGTGCGACCCATAATCGGTATGGCTACACCTTC. Translated, it gives CAWSATHNRYGYTF.

This clonotype has more than one count but fewer than ten. The chain is built from TRBV6-2 or TRBV6-3 and TRBJ2-5; D gene ambiguous. V lost 5 bases to trimming and J lost 4 bases, with 14 bases between them. The CDR3 covers 14 residues. Per the germline V gene, CDR1 is MNHEY and CDR2 is SVGEGT. CDR3 amino acids: CASSPWSLGETQYF. The CDR3 DNA reads TGTGCCAGCAGTCCTTGGAGTCTAGGAGAGACCCAGTACTTC.

This clonotype has ten or more counts. V usage is TRBV6-6 and J usage is TRBJ2-7; D remains ambiguous. The V end lost 1 base, the J end lost 2 bases, and 12 bases lay between the germline ends. The length of the CDR3 is 15 residues. Germline CDR1 MNHNY, CDR2 SVGAGI (reference sequence). CDR3 in amino acids: CASSYWATQPYEQYF. CDR3 sequence (DNA): TGTGCCAGCAGTTACTGGGCCACCCAGCCCTACGAGCAGTACTTC.

This clonotype was seen many times. The chain combines TRBV30 with TRBJ1-1, with a weak D call TRBD1 (5 bases). Trimming took off 3 bases at V and 1 base at J, with 9 bases between the two ends. The germline V gene encodes CDR1 GTSNPN and CDR2 SVGIG (reference sequence). The CDR3 is 13 amino acids. The CDR3 DNA reads TGTGCCTGGAGGAGCAGGGCGAACACTGAAGCTTTCTTT. Translating it yields CAWRSRANTEAFF.

This chain connects TRBV6-5 to TRBJ1-3; no definite D call. V lost 2 bases, J lost 4 bases, and 9 bases lay in between. The CDR3 is made up of 14 amino acids. From germline, CDR1 is MNHEY and CDR2 SVGAGI. DNA for the CDR3: TGTGCCAGCAGTTACGATGTAGCGGGAAACACCATATATTTT. This sequence encodes CASSYDVAGNTIYF.

This clonotype was picked up a small number of times. This chain connects TRBV27 to TRBJ2-1; 10 bases align to TRBD2. The CDR3 has 14 amino acids. The germline gives CDR1 MNHEY, CDR2 SMNVEV (reference sequence). Losses at the gene ends were 6 bases for V and 6 bases for J; bases not matched to a gene: 5. The DNA of the CDR3 is TGTGCCAGCAGGGCAGCGGGAGGGCCCAATGAGCAGTTCTTC. Residues: CASRAAGGPNEQFF.

Worth noting for this clonotype: A single base separates this from a much larger clone, so it may be a read error. The genes are TRBV7-8 and TRBJ1-5; TRBD1 might be the D (5 bases). Trimming cost V 4 bases and J 4 bases, with 14 bases left between them. Germline values: CDR1 SGHVS, CDR2 FQNEAQ. This CDR3 is built from 15 residues. The CDR3 DNA reads TGTGCCAGCAGCTCCGTCGGCAGGGCGAATCAGCCCCAGCATTTT. Protein product: CASSSVGRANQPQHF.

The genes are TRBV6-1 and TRBJ1-2, with a tentative D call TRBD1 (5 bases). The V end was cut by 5 bases, the J end by 7 bases, with 14 bases between. CDR1 and CDR2 from the germline V gene are MNHNS and SASEGT. CDR3 size: 13 residues. DNA of the CDR3: TGTGCCAGCAGTTCCCAGGGAAAGGGTGGCTACACCTTC. This sequence encodes CASSSQGKGGYTF.

This clonotype has a handful of counts. The chain combines TRBV6-1 with TRBJ1-6; no reliable D call. Trimming removed 4 bases at V and 5 bases at J, with 9 bases between. The CDR3 is made up of 14 amino acids. Germline V gene sequence: CDR1 MNHNS, CDR2 SASEGT. The CDR3 reads CASSGLRNNSPLHF. In DNA, the CDR3 is TGTGCCAGCAGTGGGCTTCGGAATAATTCACCCCTCCACTTT.

The V and J genes are TRBV7-9 and TRBJ2-2; weak D call: TRBD2 (6 bases). The V end lost 5 bases, the J end lost 2 bases, and 21 bases lay between the germline ends. CDR3 length: 18 residues. The germline CDR1 and CDR2 sequences are SEHNR and FQNEAQ (reference sequence). CDR3 sequence reads: CASSNPPRRALNTGELFF. The CDR3 DNA follows: TGTGCCAGCAGCAATCCACCCAGGAGGGCCCTTAACACCGGGGAGCTGTTTTTT.

This clonotype has at least ten counts. The rearrangement uses TRBV28 and TRBJ2-2, with TRBD2 matching over 8 bases. CDR3 size: 13 residues. Trimming took 6 bases from V and 4 from J; bases not matched to a gene: 1. Germline V gene sequence: CDR1 MDHEN, CDR2 SYDVKM. The DNA for the CDR3 is TGTGCCAGCAGCGGGGGGGGCACCGGGGAGCTGTTTTTT. Its translation is CASSGGGTGELFF. Drawing the rest from reference TRBV28 and TRBJ2-2, the complete variable domain is DVKVTQSSRYLVKRTGEKVFLECVQDMDHENMFWYRQDPGLGLRLIYFSYDVKMKEKGDIPEGYSVSREKKERFSLILESASTNQTSMYLCASSGGGTGELFFGEGSRLTVL.

This clonotype was counted ten times or more. J is TRBJ1-3 and V is TRBV28; D is unclear. V lost 5 bases to trimming and J lost 1 base, with 18 bases between them. CDR3 size: 17 residues. CDR1 is MDHEN, CDR2 SYDVKM, per germline. The DNA for the CDR3 is TGTGCCAGCAGTAGACCGGGCCCGTCTACGTCTGGAAACACCATATATTTT. It yields the protein CASSRPGPSTSGNTIYF.